This T cell receptor (beta chain) was sequenced in a study of blood T cells in healthy people across ages. Study-wide points: Both naive CD4+ cell counts and diversity were greater in long-lived donors than in aged donors. TCR beta diversity tracked closely with naive T cell percentage.

This clonotype appeared many times. Its antigen is undetermined. Isolated per sample were at least 6 million PBMCs. A minimum of 5 micrograms of total RNA was extracted per sample. Primers used in a second PCR of roughly 7 to 12 cycles were a sample-barcoded 5' primer and a J-beta primer mix. TCRdb reprocessed the 5' RACE reads via MiXCR and lists one record per CDR3 protein. Of around 800,000 distinct CDR3 sequences listed, more than 35% are singletons. Sequencing used blood. The receptor comes from a man older than 75 in good health.

The CDR3 loop is CASSDATVAKNIQYF. For the CDR3, the DNA is TGTGCCAGCAGCGATGCGACAGTAGCCAAAAACATTCAGTACTTC. This chain joins TRBV5-4 and TRBJ2-4; weak D call: TRBD1 (5 bases). Germline CDR1 reads SGHNT; CDR2 reads YYREEE (reference sequence). V lost 4 bases, J lost 0 bases, and 11 bases lay in between. There are 15 residues in the CDR3. The variable domain in full, with the rest retrieved from reference TRBV5-4 and TRBJ2-4, is ETGVTQSPTHLIKTRGQQVTLRCSSQSGHNTVSWYQQALGQGPQFIFQYYREEENGRGNFPPRFSGLQFPNYSSELNVNALELDDSALYLCASSDATVAKNIQYFGAGTRLSVL.